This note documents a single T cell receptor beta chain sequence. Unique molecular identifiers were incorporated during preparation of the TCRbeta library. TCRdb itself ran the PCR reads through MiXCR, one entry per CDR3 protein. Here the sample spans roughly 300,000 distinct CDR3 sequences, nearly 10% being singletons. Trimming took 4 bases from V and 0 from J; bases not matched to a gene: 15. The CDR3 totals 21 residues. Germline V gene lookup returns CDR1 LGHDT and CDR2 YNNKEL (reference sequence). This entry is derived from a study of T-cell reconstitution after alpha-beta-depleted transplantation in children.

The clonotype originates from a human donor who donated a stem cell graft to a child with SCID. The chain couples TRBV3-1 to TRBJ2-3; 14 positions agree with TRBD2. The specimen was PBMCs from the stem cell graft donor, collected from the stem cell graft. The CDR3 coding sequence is TGTGCCAGCAGCCTGAACAGTTTAACCGGACTAGCGGGGGGTAGCACAGATACGCAGTATTTT. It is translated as CASSLNSLTGLAGGSTDTQYF.